Presented here are 21 T cell receptor beta chains from one specimen sequenced in a study of blood T cell repertoires in COVID-19. Here immunoSEQ multiplex PCR was the method, and the copy in TCRdb shows in-frame clones only, minus some. The sample contains 150,000 to 200,000 clones, 82% of which appear only once. Input material: PBMCs or T cells enriched from blood (not recorded which). Receptor source: a woman in her sixties or seventies with acute COVID-19.

This chain links TRBV4-3 with TRBJ2-3, with TRBD2 matching 9 bases. Germline trimming cut 3 bases from V and 7 bases from J; bases unmatched to any gene: 14. The CDR3 consists of 17 residues. Germline CDR1 is LGHNA and CDR2 is YSLEER. This CDR3 is CASSHSSGAGGPHTQYF. The CDR3 nucleotides are TGCGCCAGCAGCCACTCCAGCGGCGCGGGGGGGCCGCATACGCAGTATTTT.

This chain links TRBV7-2 with TRBJ1-5; D gene ambiguous. CDR3 length: 14 amino acids. V lost 5 bases, J lost 10 bases, and 18 bases lay in between. CDR1 is SGHTA and CDR2 is FQGNSA in the germline V gene. CDR3 amino acids: CASSPRLAGGPQHF. CDR3 sequence (DNA): TGTGCCAGCAGCCCTAGATTAGCCGGCGGCCCCCAGCATTTT.

The rearrangement uses TRBV7-2 and TRBJ1-2, with a tentative D call TRBD1 (5 bases). The ends were cut back, 4 bases at V and 2 bases at J, with 14 bases in the middle. The germline CDR1 and CDR2 sequences are SGHTA and FQGNSA. The CDR3 is made up of 15 amino acids. CDR3 sequence: CASSYTRGGNYGYTF. CDR3 sequence (DNA): TGTGCCAGCAGCTATACCCGGGGGGGGAACTATGGCTACACCTTC.

The chain couples TRBV5-1 to TRBJ2-2; 8 bases are shared with TRBD1. The ends lost 7 bases at V and 3 bases at J; junction bases unmatched: 8. This CDR3 spans 15 amino acids. Germline CDR1 SGHRS, CDR2 YFSETQ. The CDR3 DNA sequence: TGCGCCAGCCAGGACAGGGTCGGGGACACCGGGGAGCTGTTTTTT. It yields the protein CASQDRVGDTGELFF.

The chain is built from TRBV10-1 and TRBJ2-7, with TRBD2 matching over 8 bases. The CDR3 contains 16 residues. CDR1 and CDR2 from the germline V gene are WNHNN and SYGVQD (reference sequence). With 7 bases clipped from V and 5 bases from J, the junction kept 16 bases outside the gene matches. As DNA, the CDR3 is TGCGCCAGCATTGGTCGATCGGCGGGAGGAACGGACGAGCAGTACTTC. Its protein is CASIGRSAGGTDEQYF.

The rearrangement uses TRBV7-9 and TRBJ2-1; no clear D gene. The germline gives CDR1 SEHNR, CDR2 FQNEAQ (reference sequence). The CDR3 sequence is 11 residues long. Trimming left V 5 bases short and J 8 bases short, with 7 bases between. Here the CDR3 DNA reads TGTGCCAGCAGCAACGCGGATGAGCAGTTCTTC. Residues: CASSNADEQFF.

The chain carries TRBV6-5 and TRBJ2-5; possibly TRBD1 for D (5 bases). Germline lookup yields CDR1 MNHEY and CDR2 SVGAGI. Trimming shortened V by 6 bases and J by 4 bases, and 9 bases separated the two germline ends. The CDR3 has 12 residues. The CDR3: CASRQGIETQYF. The CDR3 bases are TGTGCCAGCAGGCAGGGTATAGAGACCCAGTACTTC.

The rearrangement uses TRBV10-3 and TRBJ1-1; D may be TRBD1 (5 bases). CDR3 length: 16 amino acids. Deletions cut 10 bases from V and 1 base from J, with 22 bases between. The germline V gene has CDR1 ENHRY and CDR2 SYGVKD. The CDR3 spells CASSMRTDKSNTEAFF. The CDR3 DNA is TGTGCCAGCAGCATGAGAACGGACAAATCGAACACTGAAGCTTTCTTT.

This chain joins TRBV5-4 and TRBJ2-7; a possible D gene is TRBD2 (6 bases). Germline V CDR1 and CDR2: SGHNT, YYREEE (reference sequence). The ends were cut back, 4 bases at V and 4 bases at J, with 12 bases in the middle. The CDR3 loop spans 13 amino acids. CDR3 in DNA: TGTGCCAGCAGCCTCCCGGGGGTATACGAGCAGTACGTC. Translation: CASSLPGVYEQYV.

The chain links TRBV7-8 to TRBJ1-3, with TRBD1 matching over 7 bases. V gave up 5 bases and J gave up 3 bases; unmatched junction bases: 10. There are 16 residues in the CDR3. Germline V CDR1 and CDR2: SGHVS, FQNEAQ. Here the CDR3 reads CASSPQEGAVGNTIYF. DNA for the CDR3: TGTGCCAGCAGCCCCCAGGAGGGGGCTGTTGGAAACACCATATATTTT.

The chain joins TRBV27 to TRBJ1-2, with no clear D. With 11 bases removed from V and 2 bases from J, the gap between germline ends came to 21 bases. The CDR3 extends over 15 amino acids. Per the germline V gene, CDR1 is MNHEY and CDR2 is SMNVEV (reference sequence). The CDR3 loop reads CARYCGQPSNYGYTF. CDR3 in DNA: TGTGCCCGATATTGTGGGCAGCCCTCGAACTATGGCTACACCTTC.

This sequence joins TRBV4-3 and TRBJ1-2, with TRBD1 matching 8 bases. Germline V gives CDR1 LGHNA, CDR2 YSLEER. The V segment lost 0 bases and the J segment 2 bases; nucleotides outside the gene matches: 11. The CDR3 is made up of 18 amino acids. The CDR3 region has the DNA TGCGCCAGCAGCCAAGATCTGACCGGGACAGGAGGGAACTATGGCTACACCTTC. It is translated as CASSQDLTGTGGNYGYTF.

The CDR3 loop reads CAMTGATNTEAFF. CDR3 DNA sequence: TGTGCCATGACAGGGGCCACGAACACTGAAGCTTTCTTT. The V and J genes are TRBV10-3 and TRBJ1-1, with 8 bases that match TRBD1. V trimming: 9 bases; J trimming: 1 base; junction bases outside the gene matches: 4. The V gene's germline CDR1 is ENHRY and CDR2 SYGVKD. CDR3 length: 13 residues.

This rearrangement joins TRBV9 to TRBJ1-6, with a weak D call TRBD1 (6 bases). CDR3 length: 15 residues. Trimming removed 4 bases at V and 7 bases at J, with 15 bases between. The germline V gene encodes CDR1 SGDLS and CDR2 YYNGEE. CDR3 protein: CASSPRGGNNSPLHF. DNA for the CDR3: TGTGCCAGCAGCCCCCGAGGGGGTAACAATTCACCCCTCCACTTT.

In its sample, this clone was seen once. The CDR3 region has the DNA TGTGCCAGCAGCTTAACGGACAGAAAGCAGCCCCAGCATTTT. Residues: CASSLTDRKQPQHF. V usage is TRBV7-2 and J usage is TRBJ1-5; D possibly corresponds to TRBD1 (6 bases). This CDR3 comprises 14 residues. V shed 2 bases and J shed 7 bases, with 12 bases lying between them. Germline CDR1 SGHTA, CDR2 FQGNSA.

The chain has TRBV6-2 or TRBV6-3 and TRBJ1-2, with TRBD1 matching 7 bases. With V trimmed by 6 bases and J by 5 bases, 9 bases remained unmatched. The CDR3 runs to 14 residues. The germline gives CDR1 MNHEY, CDR2 SVGEGT. CDR3 region: CASSSTGTGYGYTF. In DNA form, the CDR3 reads TGTGCCAGCAGCTCGACAGGGACGGGGTATGGCTACACCTTC.

The chain uses TRBV4-3 and TRBJ2-3; D gene unclear. Germline V gene lookup returns CDR1 LGHNA and CDR2 YSLEER. V was shortened by 3 bases and J by 2 bases, with 12 bases between the two germline ends. This CDR3 contains 15 residues. The CDR3 nucleotides read TGCGCCAGCAGCCAGGCTACAAGACTCACAGATACGCAGTATTTT. Its translation: CASSQATRLTDTQYF.

J is TRBJ2-5 and V is TRBV4-3; D unresolved. There are 16 residues in the CDR3. V shed 1 base and J shed 2 bases, with 14 bases lying between them. CDR1 and CDR2 from the germline V gene are LGHNA and YSLEER. The CDR3 spells CASSQGSSVDQETQYF. The CDR3 nucleotides are TGCGCCAGCAGCCAAGGGTCCAGCGTCGATCAAGAGACCCAGTACTTC.

The chain joins TRBV15 to TRBJ2-2; D may be TRBD2 (6 bases). The CDR3 sequence is 14 residues long. The germline V gene has CDR1 LNHNV and CDR2 YYDKDF (reference sequence). The V and J ends lost 0 bases and 6 bases respectively, with 8 bases between them. The CDR3 loop is CATSRDWDSGELFF. The CDR3, as DNA: TGTGCCACCAGCAGAGACTGGGACTCCGGGGAGCTGTTTTTT.

This sequence joins TRBV6-5 and TRBJ2-7; D is uncertain. Germline CDR1 is MNHEY and CDR2 is SVGAGI. V gave up 8 bases and J gave up 4 bases, with 9 bases separating them. The CDR3 is 11 residues long. CDR3 in DNA: TGTGCCAGCGGCTGGTTGTACGAGCAGTACGTC. Residues: CASGWLYEQYV.

The rearrangement links TRBV6-6 to TRBJ1-1; TRBD1 agrees at 11 bases. Germline V gene data show CDR1 as MNHNY and CDR2 as SVGAGI (reference sequence). V lost 5 bases and J lost 1; bases outside the gene matches: 9. The CDR3 runs 17 residues. This CDR3 reads CASSLGQGAVGNTEAFF. In DNA, the CDR3 is TGTGCCAGCAGTCTCGGACAGGGGGCAGTGGGGAACACTGAAGCTTTCTTT.